This entry features one TCR beta chain sequence. The data originate from a study of monozygotic twins with inflammatory bowel disease. The CDR3 runs to 15 residues. cDNA synthesis was performed in eight separate reactions for each sample. Researchers put TCRalpha and TCRbeta cDNA through two nested PCRs lasting 16 and 9 cycles. TCRdb re-called the 5' RACE reads and gives one entry per CDR3 protein, without DNA. The sample data list about 110,000 distinct CDR3 sequences. V usage is TRBV12-3 or TRBV12-4 and J usage is TRBJ2-1; TCRdb designates TRBD1, a call that cannot be tested without DNA. This receptor was obtained from a human donor with ulcerative colitis or Crohn's disease, or a healthy co-twin of an affected twin (not recorded which). The sample consisted of blood. This chain's CDR3 is CASSLQGFSYNEQFF.